Detailed here is one TCR beta chain. The data belong to a study of blood T cell repertoires in COVID-19. Across the whole study: The samples span acute and convalescent COVID-19 from the United States, Italy and Spain. T cells, B-cell-depleted T cells, or PBMCs provided the cDNA or gDNA that served as material.

Under the authors' procedure: Estimation of nucleated cell counts relied on the amplification of reference gene primers. Clones were sequenced by immunoSEQ multiplex PCR, and TCRdb holds only the in-frame ones, with some missing. That table furnishes V, J and clone size, whereas the DNA furnished D and trimming. The sample lists about 75,000 clones; about 87% were seen once. The CDR3 consists of 13 residues. The germline V gene has CDR1 SNHLY and CDR2 FYNNEI. The V gene end was trimmed by 6 bases and the J gene end by 6 bases; junction bases not matched to a gene: 3. The sequenced sample consisted of peripheral blood. V is TRBV2 and J is TRBJ1-4; 8 bases map to TRBD1. This TCR was sampled from a human donor in a cohort sampled during active COVID-19. Written as DNA, the CDR3 is TGTGCCAGCAGCAAGACAGGGGATGAAAAACTGTTTTTT. Translation gives CASSKTGDEKLFF.